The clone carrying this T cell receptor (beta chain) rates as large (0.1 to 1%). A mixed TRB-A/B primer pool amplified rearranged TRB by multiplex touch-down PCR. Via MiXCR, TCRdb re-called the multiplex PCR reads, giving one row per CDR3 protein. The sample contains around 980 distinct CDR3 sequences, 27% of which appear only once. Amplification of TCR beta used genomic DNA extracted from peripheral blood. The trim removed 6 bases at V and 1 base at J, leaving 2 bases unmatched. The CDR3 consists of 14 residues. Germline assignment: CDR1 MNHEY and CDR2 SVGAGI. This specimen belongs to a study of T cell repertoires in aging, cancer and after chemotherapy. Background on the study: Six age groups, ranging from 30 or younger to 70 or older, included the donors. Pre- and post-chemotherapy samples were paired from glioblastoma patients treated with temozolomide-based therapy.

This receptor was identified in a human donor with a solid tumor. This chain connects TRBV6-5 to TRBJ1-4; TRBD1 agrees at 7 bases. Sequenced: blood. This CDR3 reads CASRPGGTNEKLFF. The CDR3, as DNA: TGTGCCAGCAGGCCAGGGGGAACTAATGAAAAACTGTTTTTT.